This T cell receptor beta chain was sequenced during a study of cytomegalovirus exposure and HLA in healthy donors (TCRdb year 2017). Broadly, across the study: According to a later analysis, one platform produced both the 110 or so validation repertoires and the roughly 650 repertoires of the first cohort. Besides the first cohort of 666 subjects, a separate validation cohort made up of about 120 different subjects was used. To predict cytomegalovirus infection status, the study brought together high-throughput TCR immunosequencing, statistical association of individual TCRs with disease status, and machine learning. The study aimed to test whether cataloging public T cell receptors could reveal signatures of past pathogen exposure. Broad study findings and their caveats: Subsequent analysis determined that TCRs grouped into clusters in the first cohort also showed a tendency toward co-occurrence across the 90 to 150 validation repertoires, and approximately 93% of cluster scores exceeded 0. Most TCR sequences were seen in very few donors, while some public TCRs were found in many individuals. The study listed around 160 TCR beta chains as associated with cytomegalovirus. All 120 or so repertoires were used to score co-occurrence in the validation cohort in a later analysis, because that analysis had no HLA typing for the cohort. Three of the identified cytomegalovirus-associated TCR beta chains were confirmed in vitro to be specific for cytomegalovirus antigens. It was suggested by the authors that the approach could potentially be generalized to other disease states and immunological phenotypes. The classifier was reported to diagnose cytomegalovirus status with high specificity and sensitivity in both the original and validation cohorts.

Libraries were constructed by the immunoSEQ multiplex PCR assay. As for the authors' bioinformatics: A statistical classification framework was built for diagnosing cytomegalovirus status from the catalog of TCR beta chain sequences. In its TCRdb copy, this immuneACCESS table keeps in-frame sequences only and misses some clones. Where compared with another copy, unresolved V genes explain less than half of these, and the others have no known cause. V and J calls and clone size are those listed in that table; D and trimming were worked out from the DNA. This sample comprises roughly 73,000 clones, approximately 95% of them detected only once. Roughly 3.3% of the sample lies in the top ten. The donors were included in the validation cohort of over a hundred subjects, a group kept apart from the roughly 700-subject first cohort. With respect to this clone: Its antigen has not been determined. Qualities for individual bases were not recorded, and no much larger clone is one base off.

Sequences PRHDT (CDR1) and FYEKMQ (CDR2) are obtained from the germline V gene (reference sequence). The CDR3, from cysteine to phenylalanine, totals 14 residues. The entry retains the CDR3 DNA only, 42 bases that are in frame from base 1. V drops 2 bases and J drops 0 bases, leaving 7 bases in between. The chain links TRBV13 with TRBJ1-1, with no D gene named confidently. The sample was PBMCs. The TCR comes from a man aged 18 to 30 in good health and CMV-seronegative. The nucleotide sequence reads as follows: TGTGCCAGCAGCTTACGACAAATGAACACTGAAGCTTTCTTT. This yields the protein CASSLRQMNTEAFF.